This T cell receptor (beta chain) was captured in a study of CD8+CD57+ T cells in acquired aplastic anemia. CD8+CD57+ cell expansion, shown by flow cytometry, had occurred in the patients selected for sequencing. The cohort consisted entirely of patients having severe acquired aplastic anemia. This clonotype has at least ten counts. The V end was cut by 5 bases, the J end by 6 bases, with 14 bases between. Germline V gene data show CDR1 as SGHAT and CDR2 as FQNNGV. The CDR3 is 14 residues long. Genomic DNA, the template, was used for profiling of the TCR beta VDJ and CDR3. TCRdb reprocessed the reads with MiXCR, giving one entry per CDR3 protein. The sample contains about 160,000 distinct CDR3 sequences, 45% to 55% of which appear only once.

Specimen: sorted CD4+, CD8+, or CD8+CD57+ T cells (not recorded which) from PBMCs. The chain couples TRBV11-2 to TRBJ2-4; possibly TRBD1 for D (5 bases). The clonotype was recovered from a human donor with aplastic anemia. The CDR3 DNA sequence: TGTGCCAGCAGCCCCGGGCCCCAGGGAAACATTCAGTACTTC. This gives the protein CASSPGPQGNIQYF.